This T cell receptor beta chain is drawn from a study of T cell repertoires in cytomegalovirus infection. Overall study context: Carrying CMV and the relevant HLA type showed in public TCR beta signatures.

CDR1 LNHDA and CDR2 SQIVND come from the germline V gene (reference sequence). The CDR3 runs 14 residues. V lost 8 bases to trimming and J lost 2 bases; unmatched junction nucleotides: 6. Regarding the study as a whole: Carriers of CMV and the relevant HLA type were discriminated by public TCR beta frequency. Within the response measured ex vivo, HLA-C-restricted CMV-specific TCR beta clonotypes were dominant.

In the case of this clonotype: What it recognizes is unknown.

Via MiXCR, TCRdb re-called the reads, giving one row per CDR3 protein. This table holds over 250,000 distinct CDR3 sequences, less than 25% found once. The chain employs TRBV19 and TRBJ2-1; 7 bases map to TRBD1. Sequencing used cultured PBMCs, obtained from culture after CMV antigen stimulation. The TCR was taken from a human donor in good health (CMV status not recorded). Some clones in this sample may be carry-over from other donors' samples. The CDR3, as DNA: TGTGCCAGTGGTGACAGGGAACCCTACAATGAGCAGTTCTTC. Translated, it gives CASGDREPYNEQFF.